The 2 T cell receptor beta chains below were found in one sample sequenced in a study of blood T cell repertoires in COVID-19. The data were produced by immunoSEQ multiplex PCR, yet TCRdb's version contains in-frame clones alone and is incomplete. The sample lists a few hundred thousand clones; more than 80% were seen once. Sequencing was carried out using peripheral blood. The receptors were gathered from a woman aged 30 to 39 with active or convalescent COVID-19.

This sequence joins TRBV4-1 and TRBJ2-3, with 14 nucleotides matching TRBD2. The V gene end was trimmed by 0 bases and the J gene end by 2 bases; junction bases not matched to a gene: 13. This CDR3 is 21 amino acids long. From germline, CDR1 is MGHRA and CDR2 YSYEKL. The CDR3 DNA is TGCGCCAGCAGCCAAGAGAGTCCGGGACTAGCGGGGGACTTTTCCACAGATACGCAGTATTTT. Protein: CASSQESPGLAGDFSTDTQYF.

J is TRBJ2-5 and V is TRBV20-1; no reliable D call. Trimming took 3 bases from V and 1 from J, leaving 12 bases between them. The CDR3 contains 14 residues. In germline, CDR1 is DFQATT, CDR2 SNEGSKA (reference sequence). The CDR3 DNA is TGCAGTGCTAGTTTCTTGTCTCTCCAAGAGACCCAGTACTTC. Translating it yields CSASFLSLQETQYF.